This T cell receptor beta chain was documented in a study of control samples from healthy donors and cancer patients. Sequencing was performed with immunoSEQ multiplex PCR; in TCRdb, only in-frame clones are kept and a portion is missing. The data contain tens of thousands of clones, under 95% of them singletons. This clonotype was sampled from a woman between 40 and 50 years old with head and neck cancer. Material: PBMCs.

The CDR3 nucleotides read TGCGCCAGCAGTGAATCTGCACCCACGGGTGAAAAACTGTTTTTT. Encoded protein: CASSESAPTGEKLFF. The rearrangement joins TRBV10-1 to TRBJ1-4, with D unresolved. The germline CDR1 and CDR2 sequences are WNHNN and SYGVQD (reference sequence). The CDR3 has 15 amino acids. V lost 3 bases and J lost 7, with 15 bases in between.